The clone carrying this T cell receptor (beta chain) was found many times. Its antigen is as yet unknown. This specimen comes from a study of molecular identifiers for immune sequencing clone quantification. TCRdb re-derived calls from the PCR reads in MiXCR, one entry per CDR3 protein. The sample comprises approximately 97,000 distinct CDR3 sequences, 30% to 45% of which are singletons, and approximately 9.8% rests with the top ten. Sorting isolated naive CD8 T cells as CD8+CD4-CCR7+CD45RA+ events. V was cut by 7 bases and J by 4 bases, with 16 bases left in between. CDR1 and CDR2 (germline): MDHEN, SYDVKM. CDR3 length equals 14 residues. Study-wide findings and caveats: Under 1% of molecules in naive cells, but over 99% of effector molecules, belonged to clones above 20 RNA copies.

Sequencing was done on a sample of naive CD8+ T cells from blood, with Jurkat cell RNA spiked in. Documented subset: FACS-sorted CD8+CD4-CCR7+CD45RA+ naive T cells. The rearrangement joins TRBV28 to TRBJ1-1, with a weak D call TRBD1 (6 bases). This TCR derives from a human donor in good health. Some libraries in this study had Jurkat cell RNA spiked in. This CDR3 reads CASTFRGLTTEAFF. CDR3 nucleotide sequence: TGTGCCAGCACTTTCAGGGGTTTGACCACTGAAGCTTTCTTT.